Listed below are T cell receptor beta chains from one sample, sequenced in a study of naive and memory T cell subsets. TCRdb reprocessed the UMI-ligation and nested PCR reads with MiXCR, giving one entry per CDR3 protein. The sample holds 120,000 to 150,000 distinct CDR3 sequences, over 15% seen once. Sequenced input: naive CD4+ T cells from blood. The receptors stem from a human donor in good health. Both conserved end residues are part of each CDR3. Fields, in order: V gene, D gene, clone size, J gene, CDR3 protein, CDR3 DNA. A D gene is named only where the DNA matches it firmly. Clone size is stated in some rows and not others, as once, few, many or a class when expanded.

V gene: TRBV20-1; D gene: -; clone size: few; J gene: TRBJ1-6; CDR3 protein: CSARRTGTAVYNSPLHF; CDR3 DNA: TGCAGTGCTAGAAGAACAGGGACGGCCGTCTATAATTCACCCCTCCACTTT
V gene: TRBV20-1; D gene: -; clone size: few; J gene: TRBJ2-7; CDR3 protein: CSARTGLADSYEQYF; CDR3 DNA: TGCAGTGCTAGAACCGGGTTAGCGGACTCCTACGAGCAGTACTTC
V gene: TRBV20-1; D gene: -; clone size: -; J gene: TRBJ2-3; CDR3 protein: CSAATDTQYF; CDR3 DNA: TGCAGCGCCGCGACGGATACGCAGTATTTT
V gene: TRBV29-1; D gene: -; clone size: few; J gene: TRBJ2-3; CDR3 protein: CSVLGYLTDTQYF; CDR3 DNA: TGCAGCGTTCTGGGATACCTCACAGATACGCAGTATTTT
V gene: TRBV29-1; D gene: -; clone size: -; J gene: TRBJ2-3; CDR3 protein: CSVEDNSVRTDTQYF; CDR3 DNA: TGCAGCGTTGAAGATAATAGCGTTCGCACAGATACGCAGTATTTT
V gene: TRBV20-1; D gene: TRBD1; clone size: few; J gene: TRBJ1-2; CDR3 protein: CSARLGQVGANYGYTF; CDR3 DNA: TGCAGTGCTAGGTTAGGACAGGTGGGCGCTAACTATGGCTACACCTTC
V gene: TRBV6-1; D gene: -; clone size: -; J gene: TRBJ2-6; CDR3 protein: CASSSSGAGANVLTF; CDR3 DNA: TGTGCCAGCAGTTCATCGGGGGCTGGGGCCAACGTCCTGACTTTC
V gene: TRBV28; D gene: -; clone size: -; J gene: TRBJ2-5; CDR3 protein: CATLGVVETQYF; CDR3 DNA: TGTGCCACCTTAGGCGTGGTAGAGACCCAGTACTTC
V gene: TRBV5-8; D gene: TRBD2; clone size: -; J gene: TRBJ2-3; CDR3 protein: CATASGRTDTQYF; CDR3 DNA: TGTGCCACGGCTAGCGGACGCACAGATACGCAGTATTTT
V gene: TRBV23-1; D gene: TRBD1; clone size: -; J gene: TRBJ1-6; CDR3 protein: CASSQSGGGVDSPLHF; CDR3 DNA: TGCGCCAGCAGTCAATCTGGAGGGGGCGTGGATTCACCCCTCCACTTT
V gene: TRBV29-1; D gene: TRBD2; clone size: few; J gene: TRBJ2-3; CDR3 protein: CSVATSGSADTQYF; CDR3 DNA: TGCAGCGTGGCGACTAGCGGGAGCGCAGATACGCAGTATTTT
V gene: TRBV6-5; D gene: -; clone size: -; J gene: TRBJ1-2; CDR3 protein: CASSSHNYGYTF; CDR3 DNA: TGTGCCAGCAGTTCCCACAACTACGGCTACACCTTC
V gene: TRBV27; D gene: TRBD1; clone size: -; J gene: TRBJ1-2; CDR3 protein: CASSQTGLPGYTF; CDR3 DNA: TGTGCCAGCAGTCAGACAGGGCTTCCAGGCTACACCTTC
V gene: TRBV4-2; D gene: TRBD2; clone size: -; J gene: TRBJ2-2; CDR3 protein: CASSQESGRAIGELFF; CDR3 DNA: TGTGCCAGCAGCCAAGAGAGCGGGAGGGCCATCGGGGAGCTGTTTTTT
V gene: TRBV7-2; D gene: TRBD1; clone size: -; J gene: TRBJ1-2; CDR3 protein: CASSLAGTGGYGYTF; CDR3 DNA: TGTGCCAGCAGCTTAGCCGGGACAGGAGGATATGGCTACACCTTC
V gene: TRBV2; D gene: -; clone size: -; J gene: TRBJ2-1; CDR3 protein: CASSEAGTKIDNEQFF; CDR3 DNA: TGTGCCAGCAGTGAAGCCGGGACGAAGATCGACAATGAGCAGTTCTTC
V gene: TRBV20-1; D gene: TRBD2; clone size: -; J gene: TRBJ2-1; CDR3 protein: CSASQGGTTWEQFF; CDR3 DNA: TGCAGTGCTAGTCAGGGCGGGACTACGTGGGAGCAGTTCTTC
V gene: TRBV28; D gene: -; clone size: few; J gene: TRBJ1-1; CDR3 protein: CASSVTGRNTEAFF; CDR3 DNA: TGTGCCAGCAGTGTGACAGGCAGAAACACTGAAGCTTTCTTT